One and the same sample provided the 6 T cell receptor beta chains below, sequenced in a study of T cell responses to AZD1222 COVID-19 vaccine. Libraries were prepared by immunoSEQ multiplex PCR; TCRdb keeps only in-frame clonotypes and omits some of them. The table records about 120,000 clones, over 80% of them present only once. The sample was peripheral blood, taken on day 0 of AZD1222 vaccination. Receptor source: an adult in good health.

The V call is TRBV6-5, the J call TRBJ1-2; maybe TRBD1 (5 bases). With 7 bases removed from V and 7 bases from J, the gap between germline ends came to 22 bases. The CDR3 totals 15 residues. Germline CDR1 MNHEY, CDR2 SVGAGI. In DNA, the CDR3 is TGTGCCAGCACCCAGTTAACGGGACGGACGGGTGGCTACACCTTC. It encodes CASTQLTGRTGGYTF.

The chain joins TRBV5-1 to TRBJ2-7; 9 nucleotides line up with TRBD1. The germline V gene has CDR1 SGHRS and CDR2 YFSETQ. CDR3 length equals 15 residues. With 2 bases clipped from V and 3 bases from J, the junction kept 6 bases outside the gene matches. This CDR3 reads CASSLEGTGSYEQYF. In DNA, the CDR3 is TGCGCCAGCAGCTTAGAAGGGACAGGGAGCTACGAGCAGTACTTC.

This sequence joins TRBV30 and TRBJ1-2; TRBD1 might be the D (5 bases). The V end was cut by 3 bases, the J end by 2 bases, with 13 bases between. This CDR3 region has 14 residues. CDR1 is GTSNPN, CDR2 SVGIG, per germline (reference sequence). The CDR3 coding sequence is TGTGCCTGGAGGGGGCTGGAGACAAACTATGGCTACACCTTC. This encodes CAWRGLETNYGYTF.

This clone was counted once. The chain carries TRBV7-2 and TRBJ2-5; 7 positions match TRBD1. In germline, CDR1 is SGHTA, CDR2 FQGNSA. The length of the CDR3 is 14 residues. The trim removed 6 bases at V and 1 base at J, leaving 5 bases unmatched. DNA of the CDR3: TGTGCCAGCAGTAAGGCAGGGGGCCAAGAGACCCAGTACTTC. This encodes CASSKAGGQETQYF.

J is TRBJ1-2 and V is TRBV4-2; maybe TRBD1 (5 bases). Germline lookup yields CDR1 LGHNA and CDR2 YNFKEQ. Trimming took 2 bases from V and 4 from J, leaving 8 bases between them. This CDR3 is 13 amino acids long. The CDR3 nucleotides are TGTGCCAGCAGCCAACCTGACAGCTATGGCTACACCTTC. It encodes CASSQPDSYGYTF.

The chain uses TRBV27 and TRBJ2-1; the match to TRBD1 covers 7 bases. The CDR3 contains 14 residues. With 5 bases clipped from V and 6 bases from J, the junction kept 7 bases outside the gene matches. CDR1 MNHEY and CDR2 SMNVEV come from the germline V gene (reference sequence). In nucleotides, the CDR3 is TGTGCCAGCAGTAGGTTGACAGGGTTCAATGAGCAGTTCTTC. Its translation is CASSRLTGFNEQFF.